The 3 T cell receptor beta chains below all came from one sample that was sequenced in a study of T cells after yellow fever vaccination. From the 5' RACE reads, TCRdb called clonotypes with MiXCR, one entry per CDR3 protein. In the table there are about 160,000 distinct CDR3 sequences, about 7% of which are singletons. This material consisted of CD4+ T cells sorted from PBMCs, taken 4 to 5 days after the first yellow fever vaccination. These receptors were taken from a man aged 18 to 29 who received the YFV17D yellow fever vaccine.

This chain connects TRBV20-1 to TRBJ2-3; 10 nucleotides align to TRBD2. The CDR3 consists of 15 residues. Looked up from germline, CDR1 is DFQATT and CDR2 is SNEGSKA (reference sequence). V trimming: 6 bases; J trimming: 5 bases; junction bases outside the gene matches: 11. The CDR3 bases are TGCAGTGCCTCACGACTAGCGGGTACGGGAGATACGCAGTATTTT. This gives the protein CSASRLAGTGDTQYF.

This clonotype occurred many times. The V gene is TRBV4-1, the J gene TRBJ1-2; perhaps TRBD1 as D (6 bases). Germline V gene sequence: CDR1 MGHRA, CDR2 YSYEKL. The CDR3 covers 13 residues. V lost 0 bases and J lost 8, with 10 bases in between. CDR3 coding DNA: TGCGCCAGCAGCCAAGAGGGGGGCTGGGGCTACACCTTC. Translating it yields CASSQEGGWGYTF.

In its sample, this clonotype was seen many times. This rearrangement joins TRBV12-3 or TRBV12-4 to TRBJ1-5; 9 nucleotides agree with TRBD1. With V trimmed by 2 bases and J by 7 bases, 9 bases remained unmatched. The CDR3 loop spans 16 amino acids. CDR3 in DNA: TGTGCCAGCAGTTTACCGGGACAGGGCCGGGGCCAGCCCCAGCATTTT. Translated: CASSLPGQGRGQPQHF.